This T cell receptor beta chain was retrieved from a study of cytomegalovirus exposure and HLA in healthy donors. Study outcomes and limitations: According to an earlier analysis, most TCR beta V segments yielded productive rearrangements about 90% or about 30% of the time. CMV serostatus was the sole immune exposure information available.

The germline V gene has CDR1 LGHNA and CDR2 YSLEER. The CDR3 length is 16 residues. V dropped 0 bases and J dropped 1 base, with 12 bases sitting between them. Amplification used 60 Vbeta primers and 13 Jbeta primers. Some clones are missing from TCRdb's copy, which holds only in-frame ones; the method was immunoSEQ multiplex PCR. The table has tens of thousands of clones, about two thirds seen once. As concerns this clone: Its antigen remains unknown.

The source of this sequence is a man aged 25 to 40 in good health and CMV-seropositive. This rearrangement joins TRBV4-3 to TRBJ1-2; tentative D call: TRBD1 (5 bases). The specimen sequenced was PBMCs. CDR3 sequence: CASSQDHQGLNYGYTF. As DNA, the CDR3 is TGCGCCAGCAGCCAAGATCATCAGGGCCTTAACTATGGCTACACCTTC.